These 29 T cell receptor beta chains originate from one sample sequenced in a study of blood T cell repertoires in COVID-19. Profiling relied on immunoSEQ multiplex PCR, and the TCRdb table lists in-frame clones only, not all of them. The sample has 85,000 to 120,000 clones, roughly 87% seen once. The sample was peripheral blood. The receptors were sampled from a man aged 45-60 years with active COVID-19.

A single count supports this clone. This chain links TRBV27 with TRBJ2-2, with D uncertain. Germline CDR1 MNHEY, CDR2 SMNVEV (reference sequence). V was shortened by 2 bases and J by 6 bases, with 4 bases between the two germline ends. This CDR3 region has 12 residues. The CDR3, as DNA: TGTGCCAGCAGTTTAACGGCCGGGGAGCTGTTTTTT. As protein: CASSLTAGELFF.

The chain uses TRBV9 and TRBJ1-6, with D maybe TRBD1 (6 bases). Germline CDR1 is SGDLS and CDR2 is YYNGEE. The germline V and J ends were trimmed by 0 bases and 6 bases, with 10 bases remaining between them. The CDR3 consists of 15 residues. The CDR3 spells CASSVEGHSNSPLHF. CDR3 sequence (DNA): TGTGCCAGCAGCGTAGAGGGACACAGTAATTCACCCCTCCACTTT.

The V gene is TRBV4-3, the J gene TRBJ2-3, with a tentative D call TRBD2 (5 bases). Trimming shortened V by 4 bases and J by 0 bases, and 8 bases separated the two germline ends. The germline CDR1 and CDR2 sequences are LGHNA and YSLEER. This CDR3 contains 14 residues. The CDR3 sequence: CASSPRGSTDTQYF. Here the CDR3 DNA reads TGCGCCAGCAGCCCCCGAGGGAGCACAGATACGCAGTATTTT.

CDR3 in DNA: TGTGCCAGCGAAGCGGGGGGGGGACGCCATGAGCAGTTCTTC. Translation: CASEAGGGRHEQFF. This rearrangement joins TRBV6-4 to TRBJ2-1; TRBD2 agrees at 10 bases. The CDR3 is 14 residues long. V gave up 8 bases and J gave up 8 bases; unmatched junction bases: 9. Germline-derived CDR1 and CDR2 are MRHNA and SNTAGT.

J is TRBJ2-7 and V is TRBV20-1; D gene ambiguous. V was shortened by 5 bases and J by 3 bases, with 8 bases between the two germline ends. This CDR3 is built from 11 residues. Germline values: CDR1 DFQATT, CDR2 SNEGSKA (reference sequence). CDR3 nucleotides: TGCAGTGCTCGACTCGTCTACGAGCAGTACTTC. It yields the protein CSARLVYEQYF.

The chain combines TRBV6-6 with TRBJ1-3; D ambiguous. The CDR3 is made up of 15 amino acids. Trimming stripped 2 bases from V and 0 bases from J, with 8 bases between. Germline V CDR1 and CDR2: MNHNY, SVGAGI (reference sequence). The CDR3 DNA reads TGTGCCAGCAGTTACGAGACACGCTCTGGAAACACCATATATTTT. This translates into CASSYETRSGNTIYF.

This sequence joins TRBV6-6 and TRBJ2-3; TRBD2 matches 8 bases. J was trimmed by 3 bases and V by 6 bases; bases with no gene match: 8. The CDR3 is 15 residues long. Germline CDR1 and CDR2: MNHNY and SVGAGI (reference sequence). CDR3 in amino acids: CASSPPGGGTDTQYF. CDR3 DNA: TGTGCCAGCAGCCCACCCGGCGGGGGGACAGATACGCAGTATTTT.

In nucleotides, the CDR3 is TGTGCCAGCAGCGTAGGTAGTAGCGGGGGCTACAATGAGCAGTTCTTC. Translation: CASSVGSSGGYNEQFF. The rearrangement uses TRBV9 and TRBJ2-1; 9 bases are a match to TRBD2. CDR1 and CDR2 from the germline V gene are SGDLS and YYNGEE. This CDR3 contains 16 residues. V dropped 0 bases and J dropped 3; count of bases not matched to a gene: 4. Drawing the rest from reference TRBV9 and TRBJ2-1, the complete variable domain is DSGVTQTPKHLITATGQRVTLRCSPRSGDLSVYWYQQSLDQGLQFLIQYYNGEERAKGNILERFSAQQFPDLHSELNLSSLELGDSALYFCASSVGSSGGYNEQFFGPGTRLTVL.

The rearrangement joins TRBV11-3 to TRBJ2-3, with a possible D match to TRBD1 (6 bases). Germline lookup yields CDR1 SGHNT and CDR2 YENEEA. V shed 4 bases and J shed 1 base, with 12 bases lying between them. The CDR3 contains 15 residues. Here the CDR3 reads CASSSRQECTDTQYF. The CDR3, as DNA: TGTGCCAGCAGCTCCCGACAGGAGTGCACAGATACGCAGTATTTT. Using reference TRBV11-3 and TRBJ2-3 for the parts outside the CDR3, the full variable domain is EAGVVQSPRYKIIEKKQPVAFWCNPISGHNTLYWYLQNLGQGPELLIRYENEEAVDDSQLPKDRFSAERLKGVDSTLKIQPAELGDSAVYLCASSSRQECTDTQYFGPGTRLTVL.

This clone was detected once. CDR3 loop: CASSLGETGWNTGELFF. The CDR3 nucleotides read TGTGCCAGCAGCTTGGGGGAGACAGGGTGGAACACCGGGGAGCTGTTTTTT. The V and J genes are TRBV5-4 and TRBJ2-2, with TRBD1 matching 7 bases. This CDR3 has 17 residues. The junction had 6 bases not matched to a gene; V was cut back by 0 bases and J by 1 base. Germline CDR1 and CDR2: SGHNT and YYREEE (reference sequence).

J is TRBJ1-1 and V is TRBV12-3 or TRBV12-4; D may be TRBD1 (6 bases). Trimming stripped 6 bases from V and 3 bases from J, with 11 bases between. The length of the CDR3 is 13 residues. The CDR3 DNA is TGTGCCAGCAGACCCTACAGGGACACTGAAGCTTTCTTT. Its protein is CASRPYRDTEAFF.

The rearrangement joins TRBV18 to TRBJ2-1; maybe TRBD2 (5 bases). Per germline, CDR1 KGHSH and CDR2 LQKENI. The CDR3 has 12 residues. V lost 1 base and J lost 15, with 13 bases in between. The CDR3 protein is CASSPRPGGRFF. For the CDR3, the DNA is TGTGCCAGCTCACCACGACCAGGTGGGAGGTTCTTC.

V is TRBV3-1 (or the pseudogene TRBV3-2) and J is TRBJ1-1; 8 positions agree with TRBD1. Unmatched junction bases numbered 8, after V lost 4 bases and J lost 10 bases. The germline gives CDR1 LGHDT, CDR2 YNNKEL (reference sequence). The CDR3 is 13 residues long. CDR3 sequence: CASSPRGTGAAFF. The DNA of the CDR3 is TGTGCCAGCAGCCCCCGTGGGACAGGTGCAGCTTTCTTT.

The J gene is TRBJ1-4, the V gene TRBV6-1; a weak D match, TRBD1 (5 bases). V was clipped by 2 bases and J by 7 bases, with 14 bases between them. The CDR3 has 15 residues. The germline V gene encodes CDR1 MNHNS and CDR2 SASEGT. CDR3 sequence reads: CASSESLSGIEKLFF. The CDR3 bases are TGTGCCAGCAGTGAATCCCTCTCAGGGATTGAAAAACTGTTTTTT.

The chain joins TRBV2 to TRBJ1-1; D remains ambiguous. The CDR3 runs to 13 residues. V was shortened by 6 bases and J by 5 bases, with 13 bases between the two germline ends. From germline, CDR1 is SNHLY and CDR2 FYNNEI. The CDR3 DNA sequence: TGTGCCAGCAGGAAGCTCCCGAGGACTGAAGCTTTCTTT. Protein: CASRKLPRTEAFF.

In the case of this clone: This CDR3 is also generated by other DNA sequences in the sample. The chain combines TRBV27 with TRBJ1-3, with 7 bases fitting TRBD1. The CDR3 is 15 residues long. V lost 2 bases, J lost 4 bases, and 5 bases stayed unmatched. Germline CDR1 and CDR2: MNHEY and SMNVEV (reference sequence). CDR3 amino acids: CASSLSRGSGNTIYF. In nucleotides, the CDR3 is TGTGCCAGCAGTTTAAGCAGGGGGTCGGGAAACACCATATATTTT.

A single count supports this clone. This chain connects TRBV10-3 to TRBJ1-3, with 8 bases that match TRBD1. Per the germline V gene, CDR1 is ENHRY and CDR2 is SYGVKD. V was clipped by 8 bases and J by 0 bases; unmatched bases: 12. The CDR3 consists of 17 residues. This CDR3 is CAILGTGFPLSGNTIYF. Written as DNA, the CDR3 is TGTGCCATCCTCGGGACAGGTTTCCCTCTCTCTGGAAACACCATATATTTT.

The genes are TRBV19 and TRBJ1-2; 7 bases align to TRBD1. Trimming at V came to 2 bases and at J to 6 bases, leaving 9 bases not matched to a gene. This CDR3 comprises 15 residues. The germline CDR1 and CDR2 sequences are LNHDA and SQIVND (reference sequence). CDR3 loop: CASSIYRGRPDGYTF. CDR3 DNA sequence: TGTGCCAGTAGTATATACAGGGGAAGGCCTGATGGCTACACCTTC.

V and J are TRBV3-1 (or the pseudogene TRBV3-2) and TRBJ1-3; D perhaps matches TRBD1 (6 bases). This CDR3 is built from 14 residues. Trimming took off 3 bases at V and 6 bases at J, with 12 bases between the two ends. The V gene's germline CDR1 is LGHDT and CDR2 YNNKEL (reference sequence). CDR3: CASSHPGHLNTIYF. In DNA, the CDR3 is TGTGCCAGCAGCCATCCGGGACATCTAAACACCATATATTTT.

The chain couples TRBV5-1 to TRBJ2-2; TRBD1 agrees at 9 bases. The CDR3 is 16 residues long. With V trimmed by 3 bases and J by 0 bases, 3 bases remained unmatched. Germline V lookup: CDR1 SGHRS, CDR2 YFSETQ. CDR3 bases: TGCGCCAGCAGCTCAAGGACAGGGGCGAACACCGGGGAGCTGTTTTTT. Translation gives CASSSRTGANTGELFF.

The chain joins TRBV11-3 to TRBJ1-6, with D hard to call. Trimming took 5 bases from V and 10 from J, leaving 12 bases between them. Germline CDR1 SGHNT, CDR2 YENEEA. The CDR3 covers 13 residues. In nucleotides, the CDR3 is TGTGCCAGCAGCCTCGGGGTGGGATCACCCCTCCACTTT. It translates to CASSLGVGSPLHF.

The rearrangement links TRBV2 to TRBJ1-2; tentatively, D is TRBD1 (6 bases). The V end lost 6 bases, the J end lost 4 bases, and 21 bases lay between the germline ends. Per germline, CDR1 SNHLY and CDR2 FYNNEI. The CDR3 consists of 16 residues. The CDR3 DNA sequence: TGTGCCAGCAGCAGGGACACCCTTACTGCGGGCTATGGCTACACCTTC. This codes for CASSRDTLTAGYGYTF.

The rearrangement joins TRBV19 to TRBJ1-1, with 10 positions matching TRBD1. V gave up 0 bases and J gave up 5 bases; unmatched junction bases: 6. The CDR3 has 16 amino acids. Germline V gene sequence: CDR1 LNHDA, CDR2 SQIVND (reference sequence). The CDR3 region is CASSIDGTGVLTEAFF. CDR3 in DNA: TGTGCCAGTAGTATAGACGGGACAGGGGTTCTAACTGAAGCTTTCTTT.

The gene calls are TRBV11-1 and TRBJ1-1, with a weak D call TRBD1 (5 bases). Trimming cost V 5 bases and J 1 base, with 17 bases left between them. CDR1 is SGHAT and CDR2 is FQDESV in the germline V gene (reference sequence). CDR3 length equals 16 residues. CDR3: CASSLNGGRTNTEAFF. DNA of the CDR3: TGTGCCAGCAGCCTGAACGGGGGACGGACGAACACTGAAGCTTTCTTT.

The CDR3 DNA reads as TGTGCCAGCAGTGAGGTGCTAGCGGGCGACACAGATACGCAGTATTTT. This sequence encodes CASSEVLAGDTDTQYF. The rearrangement uses TRBV2 and TRBJ2-3, with 8 bases matching TRBD2. V was pared by 3 bases and J by 2 bases, with 7 bases of the junction left unmatched. The length of the CDR3 is 16 residues. Germline CDR1 and CDR2: SNHLY and FYNNEI.

The V call is TRBV4-1, the J call TRBJ2-2; 9 nucleotides agree with TRBD2. With V trimmed by 4 bases and J by 3 bases, 6 bases remained unmatched. Looked up from germline, CDR1 is MGHRA and CDR2 is YSYEKL. The CDR3 has 16 amino acids. CDR3 in amino acids: CASSRSGLAYTGELFF. CDR3 nucleotide sequence: TGCGCCAGCAGCCGCTCGGGACTAGCCTACACCGGGGAGCTGTTTTTT.

The chain carries TRBV14 and TRBJ2-1, with D perhaps TRBD2 (5 bases). The V end was cut by 4 bases, the J end by 8 bases, with 12 bases between. This CDR3 is built from 13 residues. CDR1 SGHDN and CDR2 FVKESK come from the germline V gene. The CDR3 sequence: CASSRPPSHEQFF. For the CDR3, the DNA is TGTGCCAGCAGCCGACCTCCTAGCCATGAGCAGTTCTTC.

As concerns this clone: Different DNA sequences within this sample yield the same CDR3. The rearrangement uses TRBV12-3 or TRBV12-4 and TRBJ2-7; D is unresolved. The CDR3 is 12 amino acids. V gave up 5 bases and J gave up 4 bases, with 9 bases separating them. CDR3 loop: CASSPGGYEQYF. The CDR3 nucleotides read TGTGCCAGCAGTCCCGGTGGTTACGAGCAGTACTTC.

The rearrangement links TRBV6-5 to TRBJ2-1, with D tentatively TRBD2 (6 bases). Per germline, CDR1 MNHEY and CDR2 SVGAGI. Trimming pared 10 bases from V and 8 bases from J, leaving 18 bases between. The CDR3 has 13 residues. The chain's CDR3 is CATGWRGRDEQFF. The CDR3 nucleotides read TGTGCCACCGGGTGGCGGGGTCGGGATGAGCAGTTCTTC.